Listed below are T cell receptor beta chains from one sample, sequenced in a study of blood T cells in healthy people across ages. MiXCR was run by TCRdb on the 5' RACE reads, yielding one entry per CDR3 protein. Counted here are 650,000 to 1,000,000 distinct CDR3 sequences, about 34% occurring once; the ten biggest clones make up 10% to 15%. Material for sequencing was blood. These receptors all stem from a man aged 18 to 35 in good health. CDR3s include the opening cysteine and the closing phenylalanine or tryptophan. The order of the fields is clone size, D gene, V gene, J gene, CDR3 DNA, CDR3 protein. D genes are given only for firm matches. Size is stated for part of the rows, as once, few or many counts, or as a class when the clone is expanded.

-,-,TRBV4-1,TRBJ2-2,TGCGCCAGCAGCCAAGGGGGTACGAACACCGGGGAGCTGTTTTTT,CASSQGGTNTGELFF
-,-,TRBV20-1,TRBJ1-1,TGCAGTGCTCGGACGGGCCTGAACACTGAAGCTTTCTTT,CSARTGLNTEAFF
-,TRBD2,TRBV5-5,TRBJ2-3,TGTGCCAGCAGCTTGGTAGCGGGGGGGGATACGCAGTATTTT,CASSLVAGGDTQYF
-,-,TRBV15,TRBJ1-1,TGTGCCACCAGCAGAGGGGGGCTTGAGACTGAAGCTTTCTTT,CATSRGGLETEAFF
many,-,TRBV12-3/TRBV12-4,TRBJ2-1,TGTGCCAGCAGTTTACGGGCAGGGACCTACAATGAGCAGTTCTTC,CASSLRAGTYNEQFF
many,-,TRBV20-1,TRBJ1-6,TGCAGTGCTAGTCAACCGTCTTCACCCCTCCACTTT,CSASQPSSPLHF
-,TRBD1,TRBV25-1,TRBJ1-4,TGTGCCAGCAGTCCAAGGGGACAGGGCAATGAAAAACTGTTTTTT,CASSPRGQGNEKLFF
many,-,TRBV10-3,TRBJ2-1,TGTGCCATCAGTGTTACAGGGTACAATGAGCAGTTCTTC,CAISVTGYNEQFF
-,-,TRBV2,TRBJ1-2,TGTGCCAGCATCGCGGGGGGCGCTCCCGGCTACACCTTC,CASIAGGAPGYTF
few,-,TRBV2,TRBJ2-3,TGTGCCAGCAGAACCGTCAGGCTCACAGATACGCAGTATTTT,CASRTVRLTDTQYF
few,TRBD2,TRBV7-9,TRBJ2-1,TGTGCCAGCAGCTTATCGGGACTAGATAACAATGAGCAGTTCTTC,CASSLSGLDNNEQFF
-,TRBD1,TRBV12-3/TRBV12-4,TRBJ1-4,TGTGCCAGCAGCCCCCCGACAGGGAATTATAATGAAAAACTGTTTTTT,CASSPPTGNYNEKLFF
few,-,TRBV6-2/TRBV6-3,TRBJ2-7,TGTGCCAGCAGTCTTAACGTGGGTAGGCGAAGCTCCTACGAGCAGTACTTC,CASSLNVGRRSSYEQYF
few,-,TRBV5-1,TRBJ2-1,TGCGCCAGCAGCTTGGCCGGTCAGGGCTCCTACAATGAGCAGTTCTTC,CASSLAGQGSYNEQFF
many,TRBD2,TRBV5-5,TRBJ2-3,TGTGCCAGCAGCTTGTTCAGCGGGGGGAACACAGATACGCAGTATTTT,CASSLFSGGNTDTQYF
-,TRBD2,TRBV20-1,TRBJ2-5,TGCAGTAGGACTAGCGGGGTGGCAGAGACCCAGTACTTC,CSRTSGVAETQYF
-,-,TRBV6-6,TRBJ2-5,TGTGCCAGTACCCCAATTGGACGGCCCCAAGAGACCCAGTACTTC,CASTPIGRPQETQYF
once,-,TRBV9,TRBJ1-3,TGTGCCAGCAGCGTAGAAGGGCGGGCAGCTGGAAACACCATATATTTT,CASSVEGRAAGNTIYF
few,TRBD1,TRBV6-5,TRBJ1-4,TGTGCCAGCCGGGCAGGGGGTAGCGGAAATGAAAAACTGTTTTTT,CASRAGGSGNEKLFF
-,-,TRBV6-1,TRBJ1-6,TGTGCCAGCAGTGAAATTCCCCGAGGGGATTCACCCCTCCACTTT,CASSEIPRGDSPLHF
few,-,TRBV10-3,TRBJ1-2,TGTGCCATCAGTGAGCACAGGAAGGACTATGGCTACACCTTC,CAISEHRKDYGYTF
few,-,TRBV3-1,TRBJ2-3,TGTGCCAGCAGAAAAATCGGGAGTAGCACAGATACGCAGTATTTT,CASRKIGSSTDTQYF
many,-,TRBV12-3/TRBV12-4,TRBJ2-7,TGTGCCAGCAGTTTAGCAGGGGCGAACTACGAGCAGTACTTC,CASSLAGANYEQYF
-,-,TRBV3-1,TRBJ2-3,TGTGCCAGCGGCCAAGTGCGTAAGAGCACAGATACGCAGTATTTT,CASGQVRKSTDTQYF
-,TRBD2,TRBV7-2,TRBJ2-3,TGTGCCAGCAGCTTACGAGCGGGGGGAGACACAGATACGCAGTATTTT,CASSLRAGGDTDTQYF
-,TRBD1,TRBV7-6,TRBJ1-4,TGTGCCAGCAGCCGGGGACAGGGGGTCAATACTAATGAAAAACTGTTTTTT,CASSRGQGVNTNEKLFF